This entry lists 15 T cell receptor beta chains sequenced from one sample in a study of cytomegalovirus exposure and HLA in healthy donors (dated by TCRdb to between 2016 and 2019). Library construction relied on the immunoSEQ multiplex PCR assay. The multiplex PCR relied on a mix of 60 forward primers for TCR Vbeta segments and 13 reverse primers for TCR Jbeta segments. TCRdb stores this immuneACCESS table with in-frame sequences only. Part of the clones is absent; in the studies checked, under half of the shortfall reflects unresolved V genes, and no reason is known for the rest. The table for this sample lists 74,000 or so clones. Under 1.5% of the sample is in the top ten clones. Sample: PBMCs. All receptors come from a woman aged 55-70 years in good health and CMV-seronegative.

This chain joins TRBV28 and TRBJ2-7; the match to TRBD1 covers 11 bases. Germline assignment: CDR1 MDHEN and CDR2 SYDVKM. This CDR3 comprises 18 residues. The V segment lost 1 base and the J segment 0 bases; nucleotides outside the gene matches: 8. The CDR3 nucleotides are TGTGCCAGCAGTTTATCCTTGGGGGACAGGGGGAGCTCCTACGAGCAGTACTTC. It specifies CASSLSLGDRGSSYEQYF.

Concerning this clone: Other DNA sequences within the sample encode an identical CDR3. The V call is TRBV28, the J call TRBJ1-2; the D gene is possibly TRBD1 (6 bases). The V end was cut by 3 bases, the J end by 2 bases, with 7 bases between. The CDR3 spans 13 residues. Germline loops: CDR1 MDHEN, CDR2 SYDVKM. CDR3 protein: CASSFGQNYGYTF. In DNA form, the CDR3 reads TGTGCCAGCAGTTTCGGACAGAACTATGGCTACACCTTC.

The chain recombines TRBV19 with TRBJ2-7, with 9 bases aligning to TRBD1. The CDR3 is 15 amino acids. The germline gives CDR1 LNHDA, CDR2 SQIVND (reference sequence). The V and J ends lost 6 bases and 0 bases, in that order; junction bases with no gene match: 6. The CDR3 spells CASSVTGGSSYEQYF. As DNA, the CDR3 is TGTGCCAGTAGCGTGACAGGGGGTAGCTCCTACGAGCAGTACTTC.

The chain is built from TRBV27 and TRBJ2-1; TRBD1 might be the D (6 bases). This CDR3 region has 14 residues. The germline CDR1 and CDR2 sequences are MNHEY and SMNVEV (reference sequence). The germline V and J ends were trimmed by 9 bases and 0 bases, with 12 bases remaining between them. Here the CDR3 DNA reads TGTGCCAGTCGAGGGGGTGGCTCCTACAATGAGCAGTTCTTC. It encodes CASRGGGSYNEQFF.

This chain links TRBV28 with TRBJ2-1; 11 bases are shared with TRBD2. Germline CDR1 reads MDHEN; CDR2 reads SYDVKM. The trim removed 7 bases at V and 7 bases at J, leaving 6 bases unmatched. This CDR3 has 14 residues. The CDR3 protein is CASITSGSYNEQFF. The CDR3 DNA is TGTGCCAGCATTACTAGCGGGAGTTATAATGAGCAGTTCTTC.

The chain recombines TRBV21-1 with TRBJ2-1; no DNA check was done on the table's D call, TRBD1. TRBV21-1 has pseudogene status. This CDR3 has 18 amino acids. In nucleotides, the CDR3 is TGTGCCAGCAGCAAAGAAGTCCCCGGGACAGGGTGCTACAATGAGCAGTTCTTC. Amino acids: CASSKEVPGTGCYNEQFF.

DNA of the CDR3: TGTGCCAGCAGCCAGAGGAGGCCCTCCGGGGAGCTGTTTTTT. It specifies CASSQRRPSGELFF. V gene TRBV13 combines with J gene TRBJ2-2; tentative D call: TRBD2 (5 bases). This CDR3 region has 14 residues. Between the trimmed V and J ends, which lost 5 bases and 6 bases, there was a span of 13 bases. Germline-derived CDR1 and CDR2 are PRHDT and FYEKMQ (reference sequence). Together with reference TRBV13 and TRBJ2-2, the CDR3 gives the full variable domain: AAGVIQSPRHLIKEKRETATLKCYPIPRHDTVYWYQQGPGQDPQFLISFYEKMQSDKGSIPDRFSAQQFSDYHSELNMSSLELGDSALYFCASSQRRPSGELFFGEGSRLTVL.

The chain employs TRBV28 and TRBJ1-2, with D uncertain. V lost 5 bases and J lost 4, with 14 bases in between. This CDR3 is built from 14 residues. Germline V gene data show CDR1 as MDHEN and CDR2 as SYDVKM. The CDR3 loop is CASSPPFDIYGYTF. DNA for the CDR3: TGTGCCAGCAGTCCGCCTTTCGACATCTATGGCTACACCTTC.

The rearrangement uses TRBV4-1 and TRBJ1-1; no reliable D call. Per germline, CDR1 MGHRA and CDR2 YSYEKL. Between the trimmed V and J ends, which lost 0 bases and 5 bases, there was a span of 16 bases. The CDR3 extends over 16 amino acids. The CDR3 is CASSQEGTFLRTEAFF. For the CDR3, the DNA is TGCGCCAGCAGCCAAGAAGGCACATTCCTGAGGACTGAAGCTTTCTTT.

The rearrangement links TRBV27 to TRBJ1-1; 10 positions match TRBD1. This CDR3 spans 14 amino acids. The trim removed 3 bases at V and 5 bases at J, leaving 3 bases unmatched. Germline CDR1 MNHEY, CDR2 SMNVEV (reference sequence). CDR3 region: CASSLGTGVTEAFF. The CDR3 bases are TGTGCCAGCAGTTTGGGGACAGGGGTTACTGAAGCTTTCTTT.

V gene TRBV11-2 combines with J gene TRBJ2-3; D is unresolved. V was clipped by 7 bases and J by 2 bases, with 7 bases between them. CDR1 is SGHAT, CDR2 FQNNGV, per germline. The CDR3 loop spans 12 amino acids. CDR3 coding DNA: TGTGCCAGCACCTTTTACACAGATACGCAGTATTTT. Amino acid sequence: CASTFYTDTQYF.

J is TRBJ2-6 and V is TRBV11-2; no definite D call. CDR3 length equals 14 residues. Germline-derived CDR1 and CDR2 are SGHAT and FQNNGV. With 2 bases removed from V and 2 bases from J, the gap between germline ends came to 4 bases. The CDR3 here is CASSLSAGANVLTF. The CDR3, as DNA: TGTGCCAGCAGCTTATCAGCTGGGGCCAACGTCCTGACTTTC.

This CDR3 is CASSILGLAGNNEQFF. The CDR3 DNA reads TGTGCCAGTAGTATATTGGGACTAGCGGGTAACAATGAGCAGTTCTTC. The V gene is TRBV19, the J gene TRBJ2-1; 12 nucleotides match TRBD2. Germline values: CDR1 LNHDA, CDR2 SQIVND (reference sequence). This CDR3 spans 16 amino acids. V shed 2 bases and J 5 bases; nucleotides not matched to a gene: 4.

The V gene is TRBV5-1, the J gene TRBJ2-5, with TRBD2 identical over 8 bases. The CDR3 sequence is 15 residues long. Germline V CDR1 and CDR2: SGHRS, YFSETQ. V lost 4 bases, J lost 1 base, and 6 bases stayed unmatched. The CDR3 sequence: CASSPQLAAQETQYF. The CDR3 DNA reads TGCGCCAGCAGCCCTCAACTAGCGGCCCAAGAGACCCAGTACTTC.

J is TRBJ1-3 and V is TRBV11-2, with D hard to call. Germline V gives CDR1 SGHAT, CDR2 FQNNGV. V lost 5 bases to trimming and J lost 4 bases, with 9 bases between them. This CDR3 has 13 amino acids. The CDR3 reads CASSPGVGNTIYF. The CDR3 coding sequence is TGTGCCAGCAGCCCAGGCGTCGGAAACACCATATATTTT.